This record covers a single T cell receptor beta chain. The data derive from a study of blood T cell repertoires in COVID-19. Here immunoSEQ multiplex PCR was the method, and the copy in TCRdb shows in-frame clones only, minus some. There are approximately 110,000 clones in the sample; around 78% occur only once, and 15% to 20% lies in the top ten. Per germline, CDR1 LGHNA and CDR2 YNFKEQ. The V segment lost 4 bases and the J segment 7 bases; nucleotides outside the gene matches: 13. The CDR3 sequence is 16 residues long. Sequencing input: peripheral blood. This chain uses TRBV4-2 with TRBJ1-5; 7 nucleotides line up with TRBD1. The sequence derives from a woman aged 55-70 years with acute or convalescent COVID-19. CDR3 region: CASSREQGQGGQPQHF. The CDR3, as DNA: TGTGCCAGCAGCCGGGAACAGGGTCAGGGGGGCCAGCCCCAGCATTTT.